This TCR beta chain was recovered during a study of pediatric ulcerative colitis. The rectum was sampled with one to two pinch biopsies at colonoscopy. CDR3 length: 20 amino acids. The V end lost 5 bases, the J end lost 0 bases, and 28 bases lay between the germline ends. CDR1 SGHVS and CDR2 FQNEAQ come from the germline V gene. Sequencing was performed with immunoSEQ multiplex PCR; in TCRdb, only in-frame clones are kept and a portion is missing. Of more than 40,000 clones in the sample, around 81% were seen once. Sequencing was carried out using gut tissue. The sequence derives from a girl between 5 and 17 years old with moderate ulcerative colitis. The chain combines TRBV7-8 with TRBJ2-5; D is perhaps TRBD2 (6 bases). The CDR3 bases are TGTGCCAGCAGCGATTACGACACCCGAGGCGGGATCTTAGACCAAGAGACCCAGTACTTC. Translation gives CASSDYDTRGGILDQETQYF.